The TCR beta chain under discussion was sequenced for a study of cytomegalovirus exposure and HLA in healthy donors. A multiplex PCR was run with 60 Vbeta primers and 13 Jbeta primers. Method: immunoSEQ multiplex PCR; TCRdb's copy keeps in-frame clones and lacks some. The sample contains tens of thousands of clones, around 71% of which appear only once. Study-level findings and limits: In a later analysis, at a false discovery rate of 0.05, about 17,000 TCR beta sequences matched HLA alleles. Earlier results showed most TCR beta V segments being productive about 87% or about 30% of the time. Most subjects' HLA-A and HLA-B alleles were reportedly predicted from TCR beta sequences.

The V gene's germline CDR1 is SQVTM and CDR2 ANQGSEA. CDR3 length: 14 amino acids. Trimming stripped 7 bases from V and 4 bases from J, with 19 bases between. Points on this clone: Its matching antigen is unknown.

The source material was PBMCs. This chain connects TRBV29-1 to TRBJ1-1; D remains unclear. The clonotype originates from a man aged 25-45 years in good health and CMV-seronegative. The CDR3 protein is CSAMAGEVATEAFF. Here the CDR3 DNA reads TGCAGCGCAATGGCCGGGGAGGTAGCCACTGAAGCTTTCTTT. Full variable domain (remainder filled in from reference TRBV29-1 and TRBJ1-1): SAVISQKPSRDICQRGTSLTIQCQVDSQVTMMFWYRQQPGQSLTLIATANQGSEATYESGFVIDKFPISRPNLTFSTLTVSNMSPEDSSIYLCSAMAGEVATEAFFGQGTRLTVV.